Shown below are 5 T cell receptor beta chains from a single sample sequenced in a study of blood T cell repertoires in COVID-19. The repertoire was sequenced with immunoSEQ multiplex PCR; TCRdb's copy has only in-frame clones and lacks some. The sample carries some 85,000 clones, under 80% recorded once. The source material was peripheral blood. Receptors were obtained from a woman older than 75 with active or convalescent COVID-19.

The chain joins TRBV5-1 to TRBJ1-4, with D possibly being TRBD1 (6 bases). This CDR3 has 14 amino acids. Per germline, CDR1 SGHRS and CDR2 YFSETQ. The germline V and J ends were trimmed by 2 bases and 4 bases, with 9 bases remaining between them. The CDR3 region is CASSLQGFNEKLFF. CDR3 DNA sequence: TGCGCCAGCAGCTTACAGGGTTTTAATGAAAAACTGTTTTTT. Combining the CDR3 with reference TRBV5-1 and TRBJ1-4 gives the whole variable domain KAGVTQTPRYLIKTRGQQVTLSCSPISGHRSVSWYQQTPGQGLQFLFEYFSETQRNKGNFPGRFSGRQFSNSRSEMNVSTLELGDSALYLCASSLQGFNEKLFFGSGTQLSVL.

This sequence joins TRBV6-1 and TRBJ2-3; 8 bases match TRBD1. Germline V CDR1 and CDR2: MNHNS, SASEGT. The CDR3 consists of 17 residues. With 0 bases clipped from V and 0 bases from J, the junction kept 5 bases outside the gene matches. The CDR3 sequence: CASSEAMGDRSTDTQYF. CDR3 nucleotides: TGTGCCAGCAGTGAAGCGATGGGGGACAGGAGCACAGATACGCAGTATTTT.

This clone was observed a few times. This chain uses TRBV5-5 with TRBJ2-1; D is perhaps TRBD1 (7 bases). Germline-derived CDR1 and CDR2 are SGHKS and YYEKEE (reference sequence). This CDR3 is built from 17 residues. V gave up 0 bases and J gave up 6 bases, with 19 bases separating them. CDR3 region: CASSLGRGRGSSNEQFF. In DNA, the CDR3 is TGTGCCAGCAGCTTGGGGAGGGGCAGGGGGTCTAGCAATGAGCAGTTCTTC.

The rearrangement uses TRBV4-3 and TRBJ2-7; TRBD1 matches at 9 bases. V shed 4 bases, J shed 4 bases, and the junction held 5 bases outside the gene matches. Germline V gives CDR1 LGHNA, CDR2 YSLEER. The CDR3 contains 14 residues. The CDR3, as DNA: TGCGCCAGCAGCCCGACAGGGGGGGAGTACGAGCAGTACTTC. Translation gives CASSPTGGEYEQYF.

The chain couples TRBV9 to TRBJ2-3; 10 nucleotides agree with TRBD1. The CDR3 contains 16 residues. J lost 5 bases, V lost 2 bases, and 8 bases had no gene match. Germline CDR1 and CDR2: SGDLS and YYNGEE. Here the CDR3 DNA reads TGTGCCAGCAGCGTCCGACAGGGGGCTCTCGGAGATACGCAGTATTTT. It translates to CASSVRQGALGDTQYF.